Below, 26 T cell receptor beta chains from the same sample are listed, as sequenced in a study of read filtering for tumor transcriptome and immune sequencing. From approximately 400 ng of RNA, a library with molecular barcoded alpha/delta and beta/gamma adaptors was made. Using its own MiXCR run on the reads, TCRdb lists one record per CDR3 protein. Of 130,000 or so distinct CDR3 sequences in the sample, less than 15% were seen once. The specimen sequenced was a population of CD138-negative cells sorted from bone marrow. All receptors come from a donor aged 40 or older with multiple myeloma.

This chain joins TRBV5-6 and TRBJ1-5, with D uncertain. With 1 base removed from V and 0 bases from J, the gap between germline ends came to 8 bases. The V gene's germline CDR1 is SGHDT and CDR2 YYEEEE. The CDR3 extends over 15 amino acids. CDR3 loop: CASSLRWASNQPQHF. The DNA for the CDR3 is TGTGCCAGCAGCTTGAGATGGGCTAGCAATCAGCCCCAGCATTTT.

This clonotype was seen a few times. The chain employs TRBV9 and TRBJ2-7; 8 bases line up with TRBD2. The germline CDR1 and CDR2 sequences are SGDLS and YYNGEE. The CDR3 consists of 15 residues. V lost 2 bases to trimming and J lost 3 bases; unmatched junction nucleotides: 7. The CDR3 is CASSVNAGGGYEQYF. In nucleotides, the CDR3 is TGTGCCAGCAGCGTTAACGCGGGAGGAGGCTACGAGCAGTACTTC.

This clonotype was counted ten times or more. The chain joins TRBV29-1 to TRBJ2-7; TRBD2 is a possible D gene (7 bases). Deletions cut 2 bases from V and 4 bases from J, with 12 bases between. This CDR3 has 13 amino acids. CDR1 is SQVTM and CDR2 is ANQGSEA in the germline V gene. As DNA, the CDR3 is TGCAGCGTTGAATCGGGGGGCGAGTACGAGCAGTACTTC. Translating it yields CSVESGGEYEQYF.

This clonotype was picked up many times. V is TRBV6-6 and J is TRBJ2-5, with D uncertain. CDR1 and CDR2 (germline): MNHNY, SVGAGI (reference sequence). The CDR3 contains 14 residues. V lost 6 bases and J lost 0, with 11 bases in between. CDR3 nucleotide sequence: TGTGCCAGCAGAGCCGGTAGTAACCAAGAGACCCAGTACTTC. Translation: CASRAGSNQETQYF.

Note on this clonotype: A single base separates this from a much larger clone, so it may be a read error. The chain recombines TRBV7-9 with TRBJ1-2; D call uncertain. The ends were cut back, 7 bases at V and 9 bases at J, with 21 bases in the middle. The CDR3 is 14 amino acids. CDR1 SEHNR and CDR2 FQNEAQ come from the germline V gene (reference sequence). This CDR3 is CASTPGPAGLCYTF. In nucleotides, the CDR3 is TGTGCCAGCACCCCTGGGCCTGCCGGGCTTTGCTACACCTTC.

This clonotype was counted at least ten times. V is TRBV7-2 and J is TRBJ2-5; 7 nucleotides agree with TRBD1. This CDR3 contains 15 residues. V gave up 5 bases and J gave up 5 bases; unmatched junction bases: 11. From germline, CDR1 is SGHTA and CDR2 FQGNSA. The CDR3 coding sequence is TGTGCCAGCAGCCCCCGCTTTATAGGGGGCGAGACCCAGTACTTC. Translation: CASSPRFIGGETQYF.

The chain employs TRBV7-3 and TRBJ2-2, with 9 bases lining up with TRBD2. J lost 6 bases, V lost 3 bases, and 5 bases had no gene match. Germline lookup yields CDR1 SGHTA and CDR2 FQGTGA. The CDR3 consists of 15 residues. As DNA, the CDR3 is TGTGCCAGCAGCTTGGCGGGAGGGCTTCCCGGGGAGCTGTTTTTT. Residues: CASSLAGGLPGELFF.

This clonotype was seen a single time. Just one base apart from a much larger clone, this may be a read error. This chain uses TRBV5-1 with TRBJ2-2; TRBD1 aligns across 8 bases. Germline V gene sequence: CDR1 SGHRS, CDR2 YFSETQ. The ends lost 4 bases at V and 3 bases at J; junction bases unmatched: 5. The CDR3 is 15 amino acids. The CDR3 here is CASSNRGQDTGELFF. CDR3 sequence (DNA): TGCGCCAGCAGCAATAGGGGACAGGACACCGGGGAGCTGTTTTTT.

On this clonotype: A read error may explain this, as a much larger clone is one base away. V usage is TRBV20-1 and J usage is TRBJ2-1; the D gene is possibly TRBD2 (6 bases). Germline assignment: CDR1 DFQATT and CDR2 SNEGSKA (reference sequence). This CDR3 comprises 12 residues. CDR3 coding DNA: TGCAGTGCGAGGCGGGGTTGGAATGAGCGGTTCTTC. This codes for CSARRGWNERFF.

Concerning this clonotype itself: This may be a read error, as it is one base from a much larger clone. No conserved phenylalanine or tryptophan is present at the end of the CDR3, so a read error is the likely explanation. The chain has TRBV12-3 or TRBV12-4 and TRBJ1-1; D unclear. The ends were cut back, 4 bases at V and 4 bases at J, with 10 bases in the middle. The CDR3 spans 13 residues. The CDR3 coding sequence is TGTGCCAGCAGTTCCGAAGCAAGCACTGAAGCTTTCATT. It codes for CASSSEASTEAFI.

At least ten counts were recorded for this clonotype. The chain is built from TRBV20-1 and TRBJ2-7; no clear D gene. The V gene's germline CDR1 is DFQATT and CDR2 SNEGSKA (reference sequence). The V end was cut by 6 bases, the J end by 2 bases, with 17 bases between. The CDR3 has 14 residues. The CDR3 region is CSAHTRKGTYEQYF. Written as DNA, the CDR3 is TGCAGTGCGCATACCCGGAAGGGTACCTACGAGCAGTACTTC.

With regard to this clonotype: A much larger clonotype is one base distant, so this may be a read error. This chain links TRBV7-3 with TRBJ2-1; 10 positions agree with TRBD1. There are 16 residues in the CDR3. Germline V gene data show CDR1 as SGHTA and CDR2 as FQGTGA. CDR3 coding DNA: TGTGCCAGCAGCTTAAGGGGACAGGGGAGCTACAATGGGCAGTTCTTC. Protein product: CASSLRGQGSYNGQFF.

This clonotype was seen ten or more times. This rearrangement joins TRBV4-3 to TRBJ1-4, with D perhaps matching TRBD1 (5 bases). Deletions cut 0 bases from V and 0 bases from J, with 14 bases between. Looked up from germline, CDR1 is LGHNA and CDR2 is YSLEER. CDR3 size: 18 residues. The CDR3 DNA reads as TGCGCCAGCAGCCAAGAGGGGGTGTTGGGAACAACTAATGAAAAACTGTTTTTT. Residues: CASSQEGVLGTTNEKLFF.

Ten or more counts support this clonotype. The chain combines TRBV10-3 with TRBJ1-2, with no clear D. V lost 5 bases and J lost 2, with 9 bases in between. Germline loops: CDR1 ENHRY, CDR2 SYGVKD. The CDR3 covers 13 residues. The CDR3 is CAISPDGNYGYTF. CDR3 in DNA: TGTGCCATCAGTCCGGACGGAAACTATGGCTACACCTTC.

This clonotype was recorded many times. CDR3: CASSQGRERSYNEQFF. CDR3 bases: TGCGCCAGCAGCCAAGGTCGGGAGAGGTCCTACAATGAGCAGTTCTTC. The chain uses TRBV4-1 and TRBJ2-1; D is perhaps TRBD2 (6 bases). The germline V gene has CDR1 MGHRA and CDR2 YSYEKL. V was cut by 1 base and J by 1 base, with 11 bases left in between. The CDR3 extends over 16 amino acids.

On this clonotype: It may be a read error: a sequence one base away is much more abundant. V is TRBV6-1 and J is TRBJ2-3; D is possibly TRBD2 (5 bases). CDR3 length: 15 amino acids. The germline V gene encodes CDR1 MNHNS and CDR2 SASEGT. DNA of the CDR3: TGTGCCGGCAGCGCCCAGGAGGCTAGCACAGATACGCAGTATTTT. This sequence encodes CAGSAQEASTDTQYF.

The rearrangement joins TRBV28 to TRBJ2-5, with D possibly matching TRBD2 (7 bases). Germline CDR1 MDHEN, CDR2 SYDVKM. With 3 bases removed from V and 0 bases from J, the gap between germline ends came to 14 bases. The CDR3 is 16 amino acids. The CDR3 bases are TGTGCCAGCAGTTTTGCGGGGGCCCTCAACCAAGAGACCCAGTACTTC. Residues: CASSFAGALNQETQYF. Using reference TRBV28 and TRBJ2-5 for the parts outside the CDR3, the full variable domain is DVKVTQSSRYLVKRTGEKVFLECVQDMDHENMFWYRQDPGLGLRLIYFSYDVKMKEKGDIPEGYSVSREKKERFSLILESASTNQTSMYLCASSFAGALNQETQYFGPGTRLLVL.

Turning to this clonotype: The junction departs from the called germline gene at one end, perhaps through a read error. J is TRBJ2-3 and V is TRBV11-1, with 12 positions matching TRBD1. The V gene's germline CDR1 is SGHAT and CDR2 FQDESV (reference sequence). The CDR3 loop spans 16 amino acids. CDR3 in DNA: TGTGCCAGCAGCCTCCGGGACAGGGGGCGTACCGATACGCTGTATTTT. This encodes CASSLRDRGRTDTLYF. The full variable domain, rest sourced from reference TRBV11-1 and TRBJ2-3, is EAEVAQSPRYKITEKSQAVAFWCDPISGHATLYWYRQILGQGPELLVQFQDESVVDDSQLPKDRFSAERLKGVDSTLKIQPAELGDSAMYLCASSLRDRGRTDTLYFGPGTRLTVL.

There are a few counts of this clonotype. CDR3 region: CASSYPLAATYNEQFF. The CDR3 DNA reads as TGTGCCAGCAGTTACCCCCTAGCGGCCACCTACAATGAGCAGTTCTTC. This chain connects TRBV6-2 or TRBV6-3 to TRBJ2-1; 7 bases are shared with TRBD2. This CDR3 spans 16 amino acids. The germline V gene has CDR1 MNHEY and CDR2 SVGEGT. The V gene end was trimmed by 2 bases and the J gene end by 2 bases; junction bases not matched to a gene: 6.

Ten or more counts support this clonotype. The rearrangement links TRBV7-2 to TRBJ2-5, with D unresolved. Per germline, CDR1 SGHTA and CDR2 FQGNSA. The ends were cut back, 6 bases at V and 1 base at J, with 9 bases in the middle. CDR3 length: 13 amino acids. CDR3 loop: CASRPGVQETQYF. The CDR3 DNA follows: TGTGCCAGCAGGCCAGGAGTCCAAGAGACCCAGTACTTC.

This clonotype was seen repeatedly, ten times or more. This chain links TRBV24-1 with TRBJ2-1; 10 positions agree with TRBD2. Germline-derived CDR1 and CDR2 are KGHDR and SFDVKD. The junction had 2 bases not matched to a gene; V was cut back by 4 bases and J by 0 bases. The CDR3 contains 16 residues. The CDR3 DNA follows: TGTGCCACCAGTGACGCTAGCGGGAGCTCCTACAATGAGCAGTTCTTC. Amino acid sequence: CATSDASGSSYNEQFF.

This clonotype was found a few times. The chain has TRBV7-6 and TRBJ2-2; D remains unclear. This CDR3 contains 18 residues. V lost 5 bases, J lost 5 bases, and 24 bases lay in between. Germline V CDR1 and CDR2: SGHVS, FNYEAQ. The CDR3 DNA reads as TGTGCCAGCAGCATTCGTCCGCCCGCCCGAGAGACGACCGGGGAGCTGTTTTTT. This codes for CASSIRPPARETTGELFF.

In the case of this clonotype: Since a much larger clone is just one base distant, this may be a read error. Because the CDR3 is missing its conserved closing phenylalanine or tryptophan, this is likely a read error. The chain carries TRBV12-3 or TRBV12-4 and TRBJ1-5; D is uncertain. The V and J ends lost 1 base and 7 bases respectively, with 8 bases between them. CDR3 length equals 13 residues. CDR3 residues: CASSLGASQPQHS. In DNA form, the CDR3 reads TGTGCCAGCAGTTTAGGGGCTTCCCAGCCCCAGCATTCT.

This clonotype was seen many times. This rearrangement joins TRBV7-9 to TRBJ2-3; D remains unclear. V lost 3 bases to trimming and J lost 0 bases, with 7 bases between them. The V gene's germline CDR1 is SEHNR and CDR2 FQNEAQ (reference sequence). The CDR3 loop spans 14 amino acids. The CDR3 loop reads CASSFSFSTDTQYF. Here the CDR3 DNA reads TGTGCCAGCAGCTTTTCTTTTAGCACAGATACGCAGTATTTT.

This clonotype was seen at least ten times. The V and J genes are TRBV2 and TRBJ2-7, with 9 bases lining up with TRBD2. The CDR3 spans 15 residues. Germline assignment: CDR1 SNHLY and CDR2 FYNNEI. V lost 3 bases to trimming and J lost 2 bases; unmatched junction nucleotides: 5. The CDR3 DNA is TGTGCCAGCAGTGATGTCGTAGCGGGGGCCTACGAGCAGTACTTC. It specifies CASSDVVAGAYEQYF.

This clonotype was found many times. The gene calls are TRBV24-1 and TRBJ2-1; no firm D call. The CDR3 runs 11 residues. CDR1 KGHDR and CDR2 SFDVKD come from the germline V gene. Trimming shortened V by 1 base and J by 8 bases, and 2 bases separated the two germline ends. DNA for the CDR3: TGTGCCACCAGTGATTTAGATGAGCAGTTCTTC. Its protein is CATSDLDEQFF.